These T cell receptor beta chains were read from a single sample in a study of blood T cell repertoires in COVID-19. TCRdb's copy holds only in-frame clones and misses some; the assay was immunoSEQ multiplex PCR. The data hold over 90,000 clones, with about four fifths observed a single time. Sequenced input: peripheral blood. These TCRs come from a human donor in a cohort sampled during active COVID-19. The CDR3 runs from the conserved cysteine through the conserved F or W. A D gene is named only where the DNA matches it firmly. Not every row has a clone size; where given, it reads once, few, many or a size class.

>TRBJ1-5|NA|TRBV12-3/TRBV12-4|NA
CASLQTGNQPQHF
TGTGCCAGCCTCCAAACAGGCAATCAGCCCCAGCATTTT
>TRBJ1-1|NA|TRBV3-1/TRBV3-2|NA
CASSPSKGTEAFF
TGTGCCAGCAGCCCCTCAAAGGGGACTGAAGCTTTCTTT
>TRBJ1-2|TRBD1|TRBV3-1/TRBV3-2|NA
CASSQEVGGANYGYTF
TGTGCCAGCAGCCAAGAGGTAGGGGGCGCTAACTATGGCTACACCTTC
>TRBJ1-2|NA|TRBV14|NA
CASSQVGEDGYTF
TGTGCCAGCAGCCAAGTTGGGGAGGATGGCTACACCTTC
>TRBJ1-4|NA|TRBV20-1|once
CSVQGWEKLFF
TGCAGTGTCCAGGGCTGGGAAAAACTGTTTTTT
>TRBJ2-5|TRBD2|TRBV7-9|NA
CASSRRLAGNQETQYF
TGTGCCAGCAGCCGTAGACTAGCGGGGAACCAAGAGACCCAGTACTTC
>TRBJ2-7|NA|TRBV5-5|once
CASSLAPNSNYEQYF
TGTGCCAGCAGCTTGGCACCTAACTCCAACTACGAGCAGTACTTC
>TRBJ1-1|NA|TRBV2|NA
CASSARENTEAFF
TGTGCCAGCAGTGCCAGGGAGAACACTGAAGCTTTCTTT
>TRBJ1-1|NA|TRBV6-5|NA
CASSPVAGNTEAFF
TGTGCCAGCAGTCCCGTCGCGGGGAACACTGAAGCTTTCTTT
>TRBJ2-7|NA|TRBV30|NA
CAWNGYSYEQYF
TGTGCCTGGAATGGGTACAGCTACGAGCAGTACTTC
>TRBJ1-5|TRBD1|TRBV19|NA
CASSRIITGVGQPQHF
TGTGCCAGTAGTAGAATCATCACAGGGGTCGGGCAGCCCCAGCATTTT
>TRBJ1-3|NA|TRBV5-4|NA
CASSSEGVAGNTIYF
TGTGCCAGCAGCAGCGAGGGTGTTGCTGGAAACACCATATATTTT
>TRBJ2-5|TRBD1|TRBV7-7|NA
CASSTGGAWYQETQYF
TGTGCTAGCAGCACAGGGGGTGCTTGGTACCAAGAGACCCAGTACTTC
>TRBJ1-1|NA|TRBV2|once
CASTPGFNTEAFF
TGTGCCAGCACCCCGGGGTTTAACACTGAAGCTTTCTTT
>TRBJ1-2|NA|TRBV6-2/TRBV6-3|NA
CASSSFYGYTF
TGTGCCAGCAGTTCCTTCTATGGCTACACCTTC
>TRBJ2-3|TRBD1|TRBV7-8|NA
CASSLAGQGVTDTQYF
TGTGCCAGCAGCTTAGCGGGACAGGGAGTCACAGATACGCAGTATTTT
>TRBJ1-2|TRBD1|TRBV3-1/TRBV3-2|NA
CASSRDRAPNYGYTF
TGTGCCAGCAGTCGGGACAGGGCCCCTAACTATGGCTACACCTTC
>TRBJ1-2|NA|TRBV6-2/TRBV6-3|NA
CASSPTRGTLYGYTF
TGTGCCAGCAGTCCCACCAGGGGAACGTTGTATGGCTACACCTTC
>TRBJ1-5|NA|TRBV7-6|once
CASSPDGQGGQPQHF
TGTGCCAGCAGCCCCGATGGGCAGGGAGGGCAGCCCCAGCATTTT
>TRBJ2-1|TRBD1|TRBV7-2|few
CASSRRQGSRNEQFF
TGTGCCAGCAGCCGCCGACAGGGGAGTAGGAATGAGCAGTTCTTC
>TRBJ2-3|NA|TRBV24-1|once
CATSDGQGHGLLDTQYF
TGTGCCACCAGTGATGGTCAGGGACATGGGCTTTTAGATACGCAGTATTTT
>TRBJ1-2|TRBD1|TRBV2|NA
CASNDRGANYGYTF
TGTGCCAGCAACGACAGGGGAGCAAACTATGGCTACACCTTC
>TRBJ2-7|NA|TRBV11-2|NA
CASSLVSLHRMSYEQYF
TGTGCCAGCAGCTTAGTTTCCCTCCACAGGATGTCCTACGAGCAGTACTTC
>TRBJ1-1|NA|TRBV7-2|NA
CASSLSGKTNTEAFF
TGTGCCAGCAGCTTATCCGGGAAGACTAACACTGAAGCTTTCTTT
>TRBJ1-2|TRBD1|TRBV29-1|NA
CSAGTGVTGYTF
TGCAGCGCTGGGACAGGAGTCACTGGCTACACCTTC
>TRBJ2-2|TRBD1|TRBV6-5|NA
CASRGTGNTGELFF
TGTGCCAGCAGGGGGACAGGGAACACCGGGGAGCTGTTTTTT
>TRBJ1-4|TRBD1|TRBV7-2|NA
CASSYTGGRNEKLFF
TGTGCCAGCAGTTACACAGGGGGTCGAAATGAAAAACTGTTTTTT
>TRBJ1-1|NA|TRBV6-1|NA
CASSEFGMNTEAFF
TGTGCCAGCAGTGAATTTGGCATGAACACTGAAGCTTTCTTT
>TRBJ1-2|TRBD1|TRBV19|NA
CASSMAGTGGYGYTF
TGTGCCAGTAGTATGGCCGGGACAGGGGGCTATGGCTACACCTTC
>TRBJ1-1|TRBD1|TRBV15|NA
CATSSRQGVTEAFF
TGTGCCACCAGCAGCCGTCAGGGGGTTACTGAAGCTTTCTTT
>TRBJ1-1|NA|TRBV5-1|NA
CASSLVGVDTEAFF
TGCGCCAGCAGCTTGGTAGGGGTTGACACTGAAGCTTTCTTT
>TRBJ1-2|NA|TRBV5-4|NA
CASKLSQAYGYTF
TGTGCCAGCAAATTGAGTCAGGCCTATGGCTACACCTTC
>TRBJ2-1|TRBD2|TRBV4-2|few
CASSHVTSGVNEQFF
TGTGCCAGCAGCCACGTGACTAGCGGGGTGAATGAGCAGTTCTTC
>TRBJ1-1|NA|TRBV19|NA
CASSIRQNTEAFF
TGTGCCAGTAGTATCCGACAGAACACTGAAGCTTTCTTT
>TRBJ1-1|NA|TRBV18|NA
CASSVSDSEAFF
TGTGCCAGCTCAGTTTCAGATTCTGAAGCTTTCTTT
>TRBJ2-1|TRBD1|TRBV2|NA
CASREQGKEQFF
TGTGCCAGCAGGGAACAGGGGAAGGAGCAGTTCTTC
>TRBJ2-6|TRBD1|TRBV11-2|NA
CASSFRTGLSGANVLTF
TGTGCCAGCAGCTTTCGGACAGGGCTCTCTGGGGCCAACGTCCTGACTTTC
>TRBJ1-2|TRBD1|TRBV19|NA
CASSPRDSSNYGYTF
TGTGCCAGTAGTCCCCGGGACAGTTCTAACTATGGCTACACCTTC
>TRBJ1-2|TRBD1|TRBV28|NA
CASSSGTANYGYTF
TGTGCCAGCAGTTCCGGGACAGCTAACTATGGCTACACCTTC
>TRBJ1-1|NA|TRBV12-3/TRBV12-4|NA
CASSPGSYTEAFF
TGTGCCAGCAGTCCCGGGTCATACACTGAAGCTTTCTTT
>TRBJ2-7|NA|TRBV18|NA
CASSPLPGVSYEQYF
TGTGCCAGCTCACCACTTCCAGGGGTCTCCTACGAGCAGTACTTC
>TRBJ2-5|NA|TRBV18|NA
CASSPAAKSETQYF
TGTGCCAGCTCACCGGCGGCAAAATCAGAGACCCAGTACTTC
>TRBJ1-1|TRBD1|TRBV11-3|NA
CASSLGGQDNTEAFF
TGTGCCAGCAGCTTAGGGGGACAGGACAACACTGAAGCTTTCTTT
>TRBJ2-1|NA|TRBV7-8|NA
CASRLREGNNEQFF
TGTGCCAGCAGACTCAGGGAAGGAAACAATGAGCAGTTCTTC
>TRBJ1-2|NA|TRBV9|NA
CASSQNSRGGYTF
TGTGCCAGCAGCCAAAACAGCAGGGGTGGCTACACCTTC
>TRBJ1-3|NA|TRBV5-1|NA
CASSEGRPGNTIYF
TGCGCCAGCAGCGAGGGCAGACCCGGAAACACCATATATTTT
>TRBJ1-1|NA|TRBV19|NA
CASRTQTEAFF
TGTGCCAGTAGGACACAAACTGAAGCTTTCTTT